The 5 T cell receptor beta chains presented below share a single source sample, sequenced in a study of control samples from healthy donors and cancer patients. The method was immunoSEQ multiplex PCR; TCRdb's version includes in-frame clones alone and lacks a portion of them. The profile shows about 86,000 clones, more than 85% of them singletons. The sequenced sample consisted of blood. These receptors originate from a woman under 40 in good health.

The chain couples TRBV6-5 to TRBJ1-2; D is undetermined. This CDR3 region has 14 residues. The germline V and J ends were trimmed by 0 bases and 2 bases, with 7 bases remaining between them. Germline V CDR1 and CDR2: MNHEY, SVGAGI. This chain's CDR3 is CASSYSSGNYGYTF. CDR3 in DNA: TGTGCCAGCAGTTACTCGTCAGGAAACTATGGCTACACCTTC.

This sequence joins TRBV21-1 and TRBJ1-2; TRBD1, as called in the table, went unchecked against the DNA. TRBV21-1 is listed as a pseudogene. This CDR3 is 13 amino acids long. The CDR3 is CASSKWTGQGYTF. The CDR3 DNA sequence: TGTGCCAGCAGCAAATGGACAGGGCAGGGCTACACCTTC.

The chain carries TRBV11-2 and TRBJ2-7; D perhaps matches TRBD2 (5 bases). CDR3 length: 16 amino acids. V gave up 5 bases and J gave up 0 bases, with 17 bases separating them. Germline V gives CDR1 SGHAT, CDR2 FQNNGV. DNA for the CDR3: TGTGCCAGCAGCCCCCTGGCGCGGAGGAGCTCCTACGAGCAGTACTTC. This gives the protein CASSPLARRSSYEQYF.

The V and J genes are TRBV19 and TRBJ1-2; possibly TRBD1 for D (6 bases). The germline V and J ends were trimmed by 7 bases and 5 bases, with 17 bases remaining between them. This CDR3 is built from 14 residues. The germline gives CDR1 LNHDA, CDR2 SQIVND (reference sequence). The DNA for the CDR3 is TGTGCCAGTAAAGTTGGCAGGGGAATATATGGCTACACCTTC. Translating gives CASKVGRGIYGYTF.

This chain links TRBV3-1 (or the pseudogene TRBV3-2) with TRBJ2-7; 15 bases are a match to TRBD2. CDR3 length: 19 residues. The germline V gene encodes CDR1 LGHDT and CDR2 YNNKEL (reference sequence). The ends lost 4 bases at V and 0 bases at J; junction bases unmatched: 10. The CDR3, as DNA: TGTGCCAGCAGCCCGCGGGGACTAGCGGGGGGCCGAAGCTCCTACGAGCAGTACTTC. It codes for CASSPRGLAGGRSSYEQYF.